The rows below give T cell receptor beta chains drawn from one sample of a study of vaccination effects on CD4 cells after COVID-19. The antigens these receptors bind are not known. Assay: immunoSEQ multiplex PCR; the TCRdb copy retains only in-frame clones and omits some. The sample yields around 30,000 clones, approximately 70% seen once. Material: CD4+ T cells from PBMCs cultured with SARS-CoV-2 spike peptides, obtained before COVID-19 vaccination. These receptors were obtained from a human donor who had a prior SARS-CoV-2 infection. The CDR3 runs from the conserved cysteine through the conserved F or W. The order of the fields is D gene, J gene, V gene, clone size, CDR3 protein, CDR3 DNA. D genes are given only for firm matches. Rows give clone size only sometimes, using once, few, many, or a class for an expanded clone.

>NA|TRBJ1-6|TRBV5-8|NA
CASSSWGSSSSPLHF
TGTGCCAGCAGCTCATGGGGGAGTTCGTCTTCACCCCTCCACTTT
>NA|TRBJ2-5|TRBV13|NA
CASSLGLSGQETQYF
TGTGCCAGCAGCTTGGGACTCTCTGGACAAGAGACCCAGTACTTC
>NA|TRBJ1-2|TRBV19|few
CASSIPYSVGGYTF
TGTGCCAGTAGTATACCCTACTCCGTGGGTGGCTACACCTTC
>NA|TRBJ2-3|TRBV1|NA
CTSSPGLAVTTDTQYF
TGCACCAGCAGCCCTGGACTAGCGGTGACCACAGATACGCAGTATTTT
>NA|TRBJ1-2|TRBV7-9|few
CASSQTGYYGYTF
TGTGCCAGCAGCCAAACAGGGTATTATGGCTACACCTTC
>TRBD1|TRBJ1-1|TRBV27|NA
CASSPTRQGNTEAFF
TGTGCCAGCAGTCCTACCCGACAGGGTAACACTGAAGCTTTCTTT
>TRBD1|TRBJ1-6|TRBV7-9|NA
CASSLGDRDSPLHF
TGTGCCAGCAGCTTAGGGGACAGGGATTCACCCCTCCACTTT
>TRBD2|TRBJ2-1|TRBV10-3|NA
CAISPLAGAYNEQFF
TGTGCCATCAGCCCTCTAGCGGGGGCCTACAATGAGCAGTTCTTC
>TRBD1|TRBJ2-7|TRBV19|NA
CASSIWDSREQYF
TGTGCCAGTAGTATATGGGACAGCCGCGAGCAGTACTTC
>NA|TRBJ1-1|TRBV11-2|NA
CASSFTGGTEAFF
TGTGCCAGCAGCTTTACGGGGGGCACTGAAGCTTTCTTT
>NA|TRBJ2-1|TRBV6-5|NA
CASSPTPDSYNEQFF
TGTGCCAGCAGTCCTACCCCGGACTCATACAATGAGCAGTTCTTC
>TRBD1|TRBJ2-2|TRBV5-1|NA
CASSFGQGGTGELFF
TGCGCCAGCAGCTTCGGACAGGGTGGAACCGGGGAGCTGTTTTTT
>TRBD1|TRBJ1-2|TRBV7-3|NA
CASSWDRVRGYTF
TGTGCCAGCTCATGGGACAGGGTTAGGGGCTACACCTTC
>NA|TRBJ2-7|TRBV18|NA
CASSRGTSVGGEQYF
TGTGCCAGCTCACGCGGGACCTCGGTTGGGGGCGAGCAGTACTTC
>NA|TRBJ1-4|TRBV2|NA
CASSPQGRGEKLFF
TGTGCCAGCAGTCCTCAGGGGCGCGGTGAAAAACTGTTTTTT
>NA|TRBJ1-3|TRBV7-2|NA
CASSLVAGTGNTIYF
TGTGCCAGCAGCTTAGTAGCAGGGACTGGAAACACCATATATTTT
>NA|TRBJ2-2|TRBV12-3/TRBV12-4|few
CASSSGGSGELFF
TGTGCCAGCAGTTCGGGCGGGTCCGGGGAGCTGTTTTTT
>TRBD2|TRBJ2-3|TRBV7-9|NA
CAIRRGTSGGRTDTQYF
TGTGCCATCCGGAGGGGGACTAGCGGAGGGCGCACAGATACGCAGTATTTT
>TRBD2|TRBJ2-1|TRBV4-2|NA
CASSQQPAGEGNEQFF
TGTGCCAGCAGCCAACAACCCGCGGGAGAGGGCAATGAGCAGTTCTTC
>TRBD1|TRBJ1-2|TRBV18|NA
CASSPPTGSRNGYTF
TGTGCCAGCTCACCACCGACAGGGTCAAGGAATGGCTACACCTTC
>NA|TRBJ1-1|TRBV7-2|NA
CASSLSSARNTEAFF
TGTGCCAGCAGCTTATCCTCTGCTAGGAACACTGAAGCTTTCTTT
>NA|TRBJ1-1|TRBV10-3|once
CAIHEPEMNTEAFF
TGTGCCATCCATGAGCCGGAGATGAACACTGAAGCTTTCTTT
>NA|TRBJ2-7|TRBV7-2|NA
CASSLALTSSYEQYF
TGTGCCAGCAGCTTAGCGCTGACTAGCTCCTACGAGCAGTACTTC
>NA|TRBJ1-2|TRBV20-1|many
CSASLRGGYTF
TGCAGTGCTAGCCTCAGGGGTGGCTACACCTTC
>NA|TRBJ1-2|TRBV15|NA
CATSRSTGVSYGYTF
TGTGCCACCAGCAGATCAACCGGAGTTAGCTATGGCTACACCTTC
>TRBD2|TRBJ2-1|TRBV11-2|NA
CASSLVRRLAGGPGGRFF
TGTGCCAGCAGCTTAGTCCGACGGCTAGCGGGAGGCCCCGGGGGTCGGTTCTTC
>NA|TRBJ2-7|TRBV5-5|NA
CASSSLYGNEQYF
TGTGCCAGCAGCTCCCTTTACGGGAACGAGCAGTACTTC
>NA|TRBJ2-7|TRBV2|NA
CASNGYGGGQYF
TGTGCCAGCAATGGGTACGGAGGTGGGCAGTACTTC
>NA|TRBJ2-7|TRBV19|few
CASSIANSHYEQYF
TGTGCCAGTAGTATAGCTAACTCCCACTACGAGCAGTACTTC
>NA|TRBJ2-1|TRBV5-1|few
CASSLVLGENEQFF
TGCGCCAGCAGCTTAGTGTTAGGGGAAAATGAGCAGTTCTTC
>TRBD1|TRBJ2-7|TRBV4-1|NA
CASSQGTGVYEQYF
TGCGCCAGCAGCCAAGGGACAGGGGTCTACGAGCAGTACTTC
>NA|TRBJ1-5|TRBV12-3/TRBV12-4|NA
CASSGSNQPQHF
TGTGCCAGCAGTGGCAGCAATCAGCCCCAGCATTTT
>NA|TRBJ2-1|TRBV7-3|NA
CASSRIGRENEQFF
TGTGCCAGCAGCAGAATCGGCAGGGAAAATGAGCAGTTCTTC
>NA|TRBJ2-7|TRBV4-2|NA
CASSQEFAGPSSYEQYF
TGTGCCAGCAGCCAAGAGTTTGCCGGACCGAGCTCCTACGAGCAGTACTTC
>NA|TRBJ1-4|TRBV3-1/TRBV3-2|once
CASSQDSPAWNEKLFF
TGTGCCAGCAGCCAAGATTCCCCGGCGTGGAATGAAAAACTGTTTTTT
>NA|TRBJ2-1|TRBV15|few
CATSRALDPAEQFF
TGTGCCACCAGCAGAGCTCTAGATCCAGCTGAGCAGTTCTTC
>TRBD2|TRBJ2-2|TRBV3-1/TRBV3-2|NA
CASSQHRATGGTGELFF
TGTGCCAGCAGCCAACATAGGGCTACGGGGGGAACCGGGGAGCTGTTTTTT
>NA|TRBJ1-5|TRBV6-2/TRBV6-3|NA
CASSYPGRYSNQPQHF
TGTGCCAGCAGTTACCCGGGGAGGTATAGCAATCAGCCCCAGCATTTT
>TRBD2|TRBJ2-7|TRBV2|NA
CASSVTGGPVEQYF
TGTGCCAGCAGTGTAACGGGAGGGCCGGTCGAGCAGTACTTC
>TRBD1|TRBJ2-2|TRBV7-2|NA
CASSLAPHRGAGELFF
TGTGCCAGCAGCTTAGCGCCCCACAGGGGGGCCGGGGAGCTGTTTTTT
>NA|TRBJ1-2|TRBV20-1|NA
CSASPQITYGYTF
TGCAGTGCTAGTCCTCAGATAACCTATGGCTACACCTTC
>TRBD1|TRBJ1-1|TRBV5-1|NA
CASRGQENTEAFF
TGCGCCAGCAGAGGACAGGAGAACACTGAAGCTTTCTTT
>TRBD1|TRBJ1-2|TRBV7-3|NA
CASSLDRLDGYTF
TGTGCCAGCAGCTTGGACAGGCTCGATGGCTACACCTTC
>TRBD2|TRBJ2-3|TRBV11-2|NA
CASSLDSGGWPTQYF
TGTGCCAGCAGCTTAGATAGCGGGGGGTGGCCAACGCAGTATTTT
>NA|TRBJ2-2|TRBV2|NA
CASSALGADTGELFF
TGTGCCAGCAGTGCTTTAGGTGCGGACACCGGGGAGCTGTTTTTT
>TRBD2|TRBJ2-7|TRBV7-2|NA
CASSPDGAGNAYEQYF
TGTGCCAGCAGCCCCGACGGAGCGGGGAACGCCTACGAGCAGTACTTC
>NA|TRBJ2-6|TRBV19|NA
CASSITGTQGANVLTF
TGTGCCAGTAGTATCACAGGGACGCAAGGGGCCAACGTCCTGACTTTC
>NA|TRBJ2-1|TRBV7-3|NA
CASSFVRGAPNEQFF
TGTGCCAGCAGCTTCGTCAGGGGGGCACCTAATGAGCAGTTCTTC
>NA|TRBJ2-3|TRBV11-3|NA
CASSLGEMEDTQYF
TGTGCCAGCAGCTTAGGTGAGATGGAAGATACGCAGTATTTT
>TRBD2|TRBJ2-1|TRBV6-1|few
CASRLAEYNEQFF
TGTGCCAGCAGACTAGCGGAATACAATGAGCAGTTCTTC
>TRBD1|TRBJ2-7|TRBV7-6|NA
CASSLEEGQSYEQYF
TGTGCCAGCAGCTTAGAAGAGGGACAGTCCTACGAGCAGTACTTC
>NA|TRBJ2-5|TRBV24-1|few
CATSDSTPGHLGETQYF
TGTGCCACCAGTGATTCAACCCCGGGACATTTGGGGGAGACCCAGTACTTC
>TRBD1|TRBJ2-5|TRBV11-3|NA
CASSRPGQGSETQYF
TGTGCCAGCAGCCGACCGGGACAGGGGTCAGAGACCCAGTACTTC
>TRBD1|TRBJ1-1|TRBV5-1|few
CASSPDRGRTEAFF
TGCGCCAGCAGCCCGGACAGGGGGAGAACTGAAGCTTTCTTT
>TRBD2|TRBJ2-5|TRBV11-2|NA
CASSLVFSSGGGETQYF
TGTGCCAGCAGCTTAGTTTTCTCTAGCGGGGGGGGAGAGACCCAGTACTTC
>NA|TRBJ2-7|TRBV5-1|NA
CASSLAWNYEQYF
TGCGCCAGCAGCTTGGCCTGGAATTACGAGCAGTACTTC
>NA|TRBJ1-1|TRBV6-2/TRBV6-3|NA
CASSYGGDAEAFF
TGTGCCAGCAGCTATGGAGGGGATGCTGAAGCTTTCTTT